A selection of T cell receptor beta chains follows, all from one sample in a study of cytomegalovirus exposure and HLA in healthy donors. Assay: immunoSEQ multiplex PCR; the TCRdb copy retains only in-frame clones and omits some. The table lists 150,000 to 200,000 clones, roughly four fifths of them singletons, with about 4.9% in the top ten. Material: PBMCs. These receptors all come from a girl under 18 in good health and CMV-seropositive. Each CDR3 is given with its conserved first and last residue. A D gene is named only where the DNA matches it firmly. Some rows mark clone size as missing; the rest say once, few, many or name a class of expanded clone.

>TRBJ2-7|TRBV5-1|-|TRBD1
CASSLEGTGFNEQYF
TGCGCCAGCAGCTTGGAGGGGACAGGGTTTAACGAGCAGTACTTC
>TRBJ1-1|TRBV5-1|-|TRBD1
CASSSRQGWTEAFF
TGCGCCAGCAGCTCACGACAGGGATGGACTGAAGCTTTCTTT
>TRBJ1-1|TRBV6-5|-|-
CASSGPRGGGTEAFF
TGTGCCAGCAGCGGACCAAGGGGAGGCGGCACTGAAGCTTTCTTT
>TRBJ1-2|TRBV18|once|TRBD1
CASYNSPGQGVIYGYTF
TGTGCCAGCTACAATTCACCGGGACAGGGGGTGATCTATGGCTACACCTTC
>TRBJ1-1|TRBV12-5|-|-
CASGLWSGGPEAFF
TGTGCTAGTGGTTTGTGGTCCGGGGGACCTGAAGCTTTCTTT
>TRBJ1-2|TRBV5-6|-|TRBD1
CASRDGQGVDYGYTF
TGTGCCAGCAGGGATGGACAGGGTGTAGACTATGGCTACACCTTC
>TRBJ1-1|TRBV7-7|once|-
CASSQGTNTEAFF
TGTGCTAGCAGTCAGGGCACGAACACTGAAGCTTTCTTT
>TRBJ1-1|TRBV19|-|-
CASSVRVGTEAFF
TGTGCCAGTAGTGTCAGGGTTGGCACTGAAGCTTTCTTT
>TRBJ1-5|TRBV4-1|-|TRBD1
CASSQDGQGGNQPQHF
TGCGCCAGCAGCCAAGATGGACAGGGGGGCAATCAGCCCCAGCATTTT
>TRBJ1-6|TRBV19|-|TRBD1
CASLPGQGLNSPLHF
TGTGCCAGTTTACCGGGACAGGGGTTAAATTCACCCCTCCACTTT
>TRBJ2-5|TRBV9|-|TRBD2
CASSFLPGGVQETQYF
TGTGCCAGCAGCTTTCTACCGGGGGGAGTACAAGAGACCCAGTACTTC
>TRBJ2-7|TRBV15|-|-
CATSLRDSSYEQYF
TGTGCCACCAGTCTCCGAGACAGTTCCTACGAGCAGTACTTC
>TRBJ1-3|TRBV6-5|-|TRBD1
CASSSGGGNTIYF
TGTGCCAGCAGTTCAGGGGGTGGAAACACCATATATTTT
>TRBJ1-2|TRBV5-6|-|-
CASSLGGRSNYGYTF
TGTGCCAGCAGCTTGGGTGGCAGATCTAACTATGGCTACACCTTC
>TRBJ1-2|TRBV30|-|-
CAWSVPNREFNYGYTF
TGTGCCTGGAGTGTACCTAACAGAGAGTTTAACTATGGCTACACCTTC
>TRBJ1-3|TRBV30|-|-
CAWRVPGSGNTIYF
TGTGCCTGGAGGGTTCCAGGGTCTGGAAACACCATATATTTT
>TRBJ1-1|TRBV10-3|-|-
CAISQDSFNTEAFF
TGTGCCATCAGCCAGGACAGCTTTAACACTGAAGCTTTCTTT
>TRBJ2-3|TRBV28|-|-
CASSLRATWGDTQYF
TGTGCCAGCAGTTTGCGGGCCACTTGGGGAGATACGCAGTATTTT
>TRBJ2-7|TRBV11-3|-|TRBD1
CASSLLGQGSYEQYF
TGTGCCAGCAGCTTGCTAGGACAGGGATCCTACGAGCAGTACTTC
>TRBJ1-1|TRBV10-1|-|-
CASSETGFTEAFF
TGCGCCAGCAGTGAGACAGGGTTCACTGAAGCTTTCTTT
>TRBJ1-1|TRBV15|once|TRBD1
CATSDTTGGAGTEAFF
TGTGCCACCAGCGATACGACAGGGGGCGCGGGCACTGAAGCTTTCTTT